Listed below are T cell receptor beta chains from one sample, sequenced in a study of T cells in Graves' hyperthyroidism and ophthalmopathy. From the multiplex PCR reads, TCRdb called clonotypes with MiXCR, one entry per CDR3 protein. The sample holds nearly 750,000 distinct CDR3 sequences, 35% seen once. Sample: blood. These receptors were taken from a woman aged 40 to 50 with Graves' hyperthyroidism. Each CDR3 is given with its conserved first and last residue. The D gene is left open where the match is weak. The size entry is marked missing in some rows and otherwise reads once, few, many or a size class.

j_call	clone_size	v_call	d_call	cdr3_aa	cdr3_nt
TRBJ2-2	few	TRBV7-9	-	CASSVWQGITGELFF	TGTGCCAGCAGCGTTTGGCAGGGGATAACCGGGGAGCTGTTTTTT
TRBJ1-2	-	TRBV15	-	CATSRDRGRSNYGYTF	TGTGCCACCAGCAGAGATCGGGGCAGATCTAACTATGGCTACACCTTC
TRBJ1-5	-	TRBV20-1	-	CSASRPQHF	TGCAGTGCTAGCCGGCCCCAGCATTTT
TRBJ1-5	many	TRBV25-1	-	CASSDQVNQPQHF	TGTGCCAGCAGTGATCAGGTCAATCAGCCCCAGCATTTT
TRBJ2-7	-	TRBV7-3	TRBD2	CASSTGTSGPYEQYF	TGTGCCAGCAGTACCGGGACTAGCGGCCCCTACGAGCAGTACTTC
TRBJ1-1	-	TRBV6-5	-	CASKWELYANTEAFF	TGTGCCAGCAAATGGGAACTCTACGCGAACACTGAAGCTTTCTTT
TRBJ2-7	many	TRBV14	-	CASSRTWRGYEQYF	TGTGCCAGCAGCCGAACCTGGCGTGGCTACGAGCAGTACTTC
TRBJ2-2	-	TRBV9	TRBD1	CASSVGDRVSGELFF	TGTGCCAGCAGCGTAGGTGACAGGGTTAGCGGGGAGCTGTTTTTT
TRBJ1-1	-	TRBV9	-	CASSLHGGAGNTEAFF	TGTGCCAGCAGCCTTCACGGGGGGGCGGGGAACACTGAAGCTTTCTTT
TRBJ1-1	few	TRBV9	TRBD1	CASSTRQGLDTEAFF	TGTGCCAGCAGCACCCGACAGGGTTTGGACACTGAAGCTTTCTTT
TRBJ2-6	few	TRBV7-9	-	CASSSRAVTGANVLTF	TGTGCCAGCAGCTCCCGGGCGGTAACCGGGGCCAACGTCCTGACTTTC
TRBJ2-6	-	TRBV10-2	TRBD2	CASSEPGGVTNVLTF	TGCGCCAGCAGTGAACCGGGGGGTGTCACCAACGTCCTGACTTTC
TRBJ1-2	-	TRBV7-2	-	CASSLTGGCGYTF	TGTGCCAGCAGCTTAACGGGGGGCTGTGGCTACACCTTC
TRBJ2-5	few	TRBV11-2	-	CASSLVMKETQYF	TGTGCCAGCAGCTTAGTGATGAAGGAGACCCAGTACTTC
TRBJ2-5	-	TRBV25-1	TRBD2	CASSPFLDSGGNQETQYF	TGTGCCAGCTCACCGTTCCTCGACAGCGGGGGGAACCAAGAGACCCAGTACTTC
TRBJ2-5	-	TRBV4-3	TRBD2	CASSLQGTSGGGTQYF	TGCGCCAGCAGCCTCCAAGGGACTAGCGGGGGGGGGACCCAGTACTTC
TRBJ2-5	-	TRBV12-3/TRBV12-4	TRBD1	CASSSGQGGQPQYF	TGTGCCAGCAGCTCTGGACAGGGCGGACAGCCCCAGTACTTC
TRBJ2-7	-	TRBV10-2	TRBD1	CASSKSRDRERNEQYF	TGCGCCAGCAGTAAGTCCCGGGACAGGGAACGGAACGAGCAGTACTTC
TRBJ1-2	many	TRBV7-2	-	CASSFGQAYGYTF	TGTGCCAGCAGCTTCGGCCAGGCATATGGCTACACCTTC
TRBJ2-7	-	TRBV6-1	-	CASSELDSRSLYEQYF	TGTGCCAGCAGTGAGCTGGATAGTCGGTCCCTCTACGAGCAGTACTTC
TRBJ2-7	many	TRBV9	-	CASSPSYGEQYF	TGTGCCAGCAGCCCTTCCTACGGCGAGCAGTACTTC
TRBJ1-2	few	TRBV2	-	CASRGLQAYGYTF	TGCGCCAGCAGAGGACTTCAGGCCTATGGCTACACCTTC
TRBJ2-2	-	TRBV11-2	-	CASSFGHGSCFF	-